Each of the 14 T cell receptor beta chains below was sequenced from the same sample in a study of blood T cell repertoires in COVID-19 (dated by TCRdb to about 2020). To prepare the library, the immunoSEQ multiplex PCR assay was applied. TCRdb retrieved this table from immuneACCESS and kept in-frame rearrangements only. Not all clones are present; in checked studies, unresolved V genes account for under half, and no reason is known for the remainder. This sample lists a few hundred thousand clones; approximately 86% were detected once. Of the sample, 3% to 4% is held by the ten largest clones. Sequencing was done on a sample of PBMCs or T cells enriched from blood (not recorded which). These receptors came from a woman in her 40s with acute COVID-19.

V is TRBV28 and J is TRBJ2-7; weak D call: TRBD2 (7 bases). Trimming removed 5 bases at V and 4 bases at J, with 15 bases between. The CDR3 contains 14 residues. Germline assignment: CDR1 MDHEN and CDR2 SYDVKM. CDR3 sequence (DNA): TGTGCCAGCAGTCCCTTGGGGAGGGGGTACGAGCAGTACTTC. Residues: CASSPLGRGYEQYF. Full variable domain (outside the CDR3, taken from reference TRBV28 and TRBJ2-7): DVKVTQSSRYLVKRTGEKVFLECVQDMDHENMFWYRQDPGLGLRLIYFSYDVKMKEKGDIPEGYSVSREKKERFSLILESASTNQTSMYLCASSPLGRGYEQYFGPGTRLTVT.

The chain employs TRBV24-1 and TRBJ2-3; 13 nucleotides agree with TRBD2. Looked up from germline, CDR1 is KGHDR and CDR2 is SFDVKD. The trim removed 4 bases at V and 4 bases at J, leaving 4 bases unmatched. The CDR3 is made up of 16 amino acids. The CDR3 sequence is CATSEWTSGSPDTQYF. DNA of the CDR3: TGTGCCACCAGTGAATGGACTAGCGGGAGTCCAGATACGCAGTATTTT.

The CDR3 loop reads CASSLSAGELFF. For the CDR3, the DNA is TGTGCCAGCAGTTTAAGCGCCGGGGAGCTGTTTTTT. J is TRBJ2-2 and V is TRBV27; D gene ambiguous. Per the germline V gene, CDR1 is MNHEY and CDR2 is SMNVEV (reference sequence). The CDR3 contains 12 residues. Trimming took 2 bases from V and 6 from J, leaving 4 bases between them.

The CDR3: CASSGPPGSYEQYF. DNA of the CDR3: TGTGCCAGCAGTGGCCCCCCAGGTTCCTACGAGCAGTACTTC. The chain recombines TRBV6-6 with TRBJ2-7; D gene ambiguous. From germline, CDR1 is MNHNY and CDR2 SVGAGI (reference sequence). This CDR3 has 14 residues. The germline V and J ends were trimmed by 5 bases and 1 base, with 12 bases remaining between them.

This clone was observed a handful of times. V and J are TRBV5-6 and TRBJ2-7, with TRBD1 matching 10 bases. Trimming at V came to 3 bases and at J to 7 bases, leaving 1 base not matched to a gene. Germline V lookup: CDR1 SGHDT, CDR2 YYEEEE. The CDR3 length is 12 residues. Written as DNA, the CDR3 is TGTGCCAGCAGCTGGGGACAGGGGGAGCAGTACTTC. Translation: CASSWGQGEQYF.

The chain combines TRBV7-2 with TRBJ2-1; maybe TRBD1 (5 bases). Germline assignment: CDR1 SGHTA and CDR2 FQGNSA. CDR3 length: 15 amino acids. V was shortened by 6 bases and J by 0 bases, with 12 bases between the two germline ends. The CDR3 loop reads CASRPPGASYNEQFF. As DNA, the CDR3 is TGTGCCAGCAGGCCGCCTGGGGCCTCCTACAATGAGCAGTTCTTC.

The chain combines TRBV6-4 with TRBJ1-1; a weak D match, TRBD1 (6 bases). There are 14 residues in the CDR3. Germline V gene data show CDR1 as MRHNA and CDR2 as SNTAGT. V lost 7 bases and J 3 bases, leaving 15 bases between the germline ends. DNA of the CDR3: TGTGCCAGCAATCCAACAGGGAGGGACACTGAAGCTTTCTTT. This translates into CASNPTGRDTEAFF.

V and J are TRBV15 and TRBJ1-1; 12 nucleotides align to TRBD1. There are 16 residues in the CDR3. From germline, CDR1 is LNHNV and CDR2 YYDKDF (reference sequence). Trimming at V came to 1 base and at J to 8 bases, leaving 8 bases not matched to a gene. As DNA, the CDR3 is TGTGCCACCAGCAGAGCCCTTGGGACAGGGGGCTACGAAGCTTTCTTT. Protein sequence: CATSRALGTGGYEAFF.

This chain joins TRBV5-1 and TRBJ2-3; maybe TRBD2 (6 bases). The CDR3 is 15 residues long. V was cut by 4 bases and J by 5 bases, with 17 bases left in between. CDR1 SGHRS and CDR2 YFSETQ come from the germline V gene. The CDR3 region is CASSLTGGSGDTQYF. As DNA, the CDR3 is TGCGCCAGCAGCCTAACCGGAGGGTCCGGAGATACGCAGTATTTT.

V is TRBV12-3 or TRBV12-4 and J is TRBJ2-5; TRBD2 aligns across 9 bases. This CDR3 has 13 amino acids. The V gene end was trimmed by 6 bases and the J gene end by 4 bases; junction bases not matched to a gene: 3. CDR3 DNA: TGTGCCAGCAGCAAACTAGCGGGAGAGACCCAGTACTTC. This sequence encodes CASSKLAGETQYF.

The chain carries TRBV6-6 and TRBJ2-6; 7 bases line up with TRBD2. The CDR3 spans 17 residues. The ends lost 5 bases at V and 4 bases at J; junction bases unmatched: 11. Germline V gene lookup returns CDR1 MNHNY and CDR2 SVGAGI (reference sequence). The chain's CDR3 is CASSRQGGGPGANVLTF. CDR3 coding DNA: TGTGCCAGCAGTCGGCAGGGCGGGGGTCCAGGGGCCAACGTCCTGACTTTC.

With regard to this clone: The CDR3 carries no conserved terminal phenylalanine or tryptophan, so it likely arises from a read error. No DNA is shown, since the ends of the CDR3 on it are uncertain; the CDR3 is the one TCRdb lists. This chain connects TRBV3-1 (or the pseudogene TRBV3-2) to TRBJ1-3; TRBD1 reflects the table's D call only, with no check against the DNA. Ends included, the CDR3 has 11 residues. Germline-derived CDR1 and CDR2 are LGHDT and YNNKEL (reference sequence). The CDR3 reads CASSQDHAGQR.

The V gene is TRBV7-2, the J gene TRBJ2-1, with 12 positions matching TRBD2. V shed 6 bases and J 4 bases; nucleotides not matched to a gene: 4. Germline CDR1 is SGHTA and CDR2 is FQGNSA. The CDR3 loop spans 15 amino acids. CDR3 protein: CASSPGLAGYNEQFF. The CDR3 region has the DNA TGTGCCAGCAGTCCCGGACTAGCGGGGTACAATGAGCAGTTCTTC.

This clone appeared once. This chain's CDR3 is CASSYPLGRASGYNEQFF. CDR3 nucleotide sequence: TGTGCCAGCAGCTACCCCTTGGGGAGGGCTAGCGGATACAATGAGCAGTTCTTC. The V and J genes are TRBV11-2 and TRBJ2-1, with TRBD2 identical over 7 bases. The CDR3 sequence is 18 residues long. V shed 4 bases, J shed 4 bases, and the junction held 16 bases outside the gene matches. Germline CDR1 reads SGHAT; CDR2 reads FQNNGV.